This T cell receptor beta chain was recorded in a study of blood T cell repertoires in COVID-19. Authors' processing steps: For nucleated cells, counts were estimated from reference gene primer amplification. This table comes from immunoSEQ multiplex PCR, and its TCRdb copy is limited to in-frame clones, with some not included. The DNA was the basis for D and trimming; V, J and clone size are from that table. The sample includes around 300,000 clones, around 89% of them seen just once. Those who participated ranged in age from roughly 18 to 90 years and resided in about 24 US areas. This clonotype originated in a woman aged 18-35 years with acute COVID-19. The sample taken for sequencing was PBMCs or T cells enriched from blood (not recorded which).

The CDR3 loop is CASSSPGGNAEAFF. CDR3 nucleotides: TGTGCCAGCAGTTCGCCGGGGGGTAACGCTGAAGCTTTCTTT. This chain connects TRBV6-5 to TRBJ1-1, with D possibly being TRBD1 (5 bases). CDR3 size: 14 residues. Germline V lookup: CDR1 MNHEY, CDR2 SVGAGI. Trimming cost V 4 bases and J 6 bases, with 15 bases left between them.